The next 17 T cell receptor beta chains were all read from a single sample in a study of technical replicates of blood from four donors. Produced via immunoSEQ multiplex PCR; TCRdb's table is partial and in-frame only. The table includes approximately 81,000 clones, approximately 94% detected once. The source material was T cells isolated from PBMCs. These receptors all come from a human donor in good health.

The V gene is TRBV29-1, the J gene TRBJ2-7, with 10 bases lining up with TRBD1. The CDR3 totals 16 residues. Germline CDR1 is SQVTM and CDR2 is ANQGSEA. Trimming removed 3 bases from V and 2 bases from J; junction bases left unmatched: 10. CDR3 sequence (DNA): TGCAGCGTTGAGGCCACCGGGACAGGGGTCCCCTACGAGCAGTACTTC. Translated: CSVEATGTGVPYEQYF.

This chain joins TRBV4-2 and TRBJ2-3, with 11 bases matching TRBD2. Germline trimming cut 4 bases from V and 2 bases from J; bases unmatched to any gene: 5. Germline V gives CDR1 LGHNA, CDR2 YNFKEQ. The CDR3 has 16 residues. This chain's CDR3 is CASSLGLAEPTDTQYF. The CDR3 bases are TGTGCCAGCAGCCTGGGACTAGCGGAGCCCACAGATACGCAGTATTTT.

CDR3 region: CASSIQGLGQPQHF. CDR3 sequence (DNA): TGTGCCAGCAGTATACAGGGATTAGGTCAGCCCCAGCATTTT. This chain joins TRBV6-5 and TRBJ1-5, with a possible D match to TRBD1 (6 bases). Germline-derived CDR1 and CDR2 are MNHEY and SVGAGI. This CDR3 spans 14 amino acids. V shed 5 bases and J shed 6 bases, with 14 bases lying between them.

The gene calls are TRBV6-1 and TRBJ2-1; D might be TRBD2 (5 bases). Per germline, CDR1 MNHNS and CDR2 SASEGT. The length of the CDR3 is 15 residues. V was clipped by 11 bases and J by 6 bases, with 23 bases between them. The CDR3 DNA reads as TGTGCCGCCCAGCCTTATTTTAGCGTTCCCAATGAGCAGTTCTTC. Its protein is CAAQPYFSVPNEQFF.

This clone came up once. The CDR3 sequence: CSGGTRETQYF. DNA for the CDR3: TGCAGCGGGGGGACCAGAGAGACCCAGTACTTC. The chain has TRBV20-1 and TRBJ2-5; 7 bases agree with TRBD2. The CDR3 has 11 residues. The germline CDR1 and CDR2 sequences are DFQATT and SNEGSKA (reference sequence).

This clone is a singleton in its sample. V gene TRBV4-2 combines with J gene TRBJ1-3; D call uncertain. Germline V gives CDR1 LGHNA, CDR2 YNFKEQ. The CDR3 totals 14 residues. V lost 0 bases, J lost 0 bases, and 3 bases lay in between. The CDR3 nucleotides read TGTGCCAGCAGCCAAGACTACTCTGGAAACACCATATATTTT. Protein sequence: CASSQDYSGNTIYF.

The rearrangement links TRBV30 to TRBJ2-7; possibly TRBD2 for D (6 bases). The CDR3 extends over 12 amino acids. V lost 2 bases and J 5 bases, leaving 10 bases between the germline ends. Germline-derived CDR1 and CDR2 are GTSNPN and SVGIG (reference sequence). This chain's CDR3 is CAWSWRADEQYF. In DNA form, the CDR3 reads TGTGCCTGGAGTTGGAGGGCTGACGAGCAGTACTTC.

The genes are TRBV27 and TRBJ2-2; D is unresolved. This CDR3 region has 15 residues. Trimming shortened V by 3 bases and J by 1 base, and 9 bases separated the two germline ends. The V gene's germline CDR1 is MNHEY and CDR2 SMNVEV (reference sequence). The CDR3 DNA reads TGTGCCAGCAGTTTTTATGCAGGGAACACCGGGGAGCTGTTTTTT. The encoded protein is CASSFYAGNTGELFF.

The rearrangement links TRBV7-6 to TRBJ2-3; D remains ambiguous. The CDR3 loop spans 14 amino acids. The V end was cut by 1 base, the J end by 5 bases, with 10 bases between. Germline V gene sequence: CDR1 SGHVS, CDR2 FNYEAQ. The CDR3 DNA sequence: TGTGCCAGCAGCTTAGTCTTGTCCGTAGATACGCAGTATTTT. The encoded protein is CASSLVLSVDTQYF.

This clone was seen a single time. The J gene is TRBJ1-1, the V gene TRBV11-3, with 7 bases lining up with TRBD1. After removal of 5 bases from V and 1 base from J, the junction contained 7 bases not matched to a gene. Looked up from germline, CDR1 is SGHNT and CDR2 is YENEEA. The CDR3 is 15 amino acids. DNA of the CDR3: TGTGCCAGCAGCCACCCACGACAGGGGAACACTGAAGCTTTCTTT. Translation gives CASSHPRQGNTEAFF. The variable domain in full, with the rest retrieved from reference TRBV11-3 and TRBJ1-1, is EAGVVQSPRYKIIEKKQPVAFWCNPISGHNTLYWYLQNLGQGPELLIRYENEEAVDDSQLPKDRFSAERLKGVDSTLKIQPAELGDSAVYLCASSHPRQGNTEAFFGQGTRLTVV.

The CDR3 sequence is CASSRTGLTSEPQHF. Written as DNA, the CDR3 is TGTGCCAGCAGCCGGACAGGGTTAACATCTGAGCCCCAGCATTTT. The J gene is TRBJ1-5, the V gene TRBV6-5, with TRBD1 matching 8 bases. Losses at the gene ends were 6 bases for V and 8 bases for J; bases not matched to a gene: 12. CDR1 MNHEY and CDR2 SVGAGI come from the germline V gene. The CDR3 has 15 residues.

The chain is built from TRBV5-1 and TRBJ2-3; 14 nucleotides match TRBD2. V trimming: 4 bases; J trimming: 3 bases; junction bases outside the gene matches: 10. CDR1 is SGHRS, CDR2 YFSETQ, per germline. The length of the CDR3 is 18 residues. The CDR3 coding sequence is TGCGCCAGCAGCCTCCCGGGACTAGCGGGAGAAAAGACAGATACGCAGTATTTT. This gives the protein CASSLPGLAGEKTDTQYF. The full variable domain, completed using reference TRBV5-1 and TRBJ2-3, is KAGVTQTPRYLIKTRGQQVTLSCSPISGHRSVSWYQQTPGQGLQFLFEYFSETQRNKGNFPGRFSGRQFSNSRSEMNVSTLELGDSALYLCASSLPGLAGEKTDTQYFGPGTRLTVL.

This rearrangement joins TRBV30 to TRBJ1-3; no clear D. Germline V lookup: CDR1 GTSNPN, CDR2 SVGIG (reference sequence). The length of the CDR3 is 15 residues. V shed 3 bases and J shed 0 bases, with 12 bases lying between them. In nucleotides, the CDR3 is TGTGCCTGGAGCCTTGGCAGATTCTCTGGAAACACCATATATTTT. Translated: CAWSLGRFSGNTIYF. The whole variable domain, filled in from reference TRBV30 and TRBJ1-3, reads SQTIHQWPATLVQPVGSPLSLECTVEGTSNPNLYWYRQAAGRGLQLLFYSVGIGQISSEVPQNLSASRPQDRQFILSSKKLLLSDSGFYLCAWSLGRFSGNTIYFGEGSWLTVV.

The V call is TRBV6-1, the J call TRBJ2-1; no reliable D call. Germline V lookup: CDR1 MNHNS, CDR2 SASEGT. V was pared by 7 bases and J by 9 bases, with 10 bases between. This CDR3 region has 11 residues. CDR3 nucleotides: TGTGCCAGCACCATACAGATTGAGCAGTTCTTC. It specifies CASTIQIEQFF.

DNA for the CDR3: TGTGCCAGCAGCTTGGATTGGGCACTAGCGGGAGGATACGAGCAGTACTTC. As protein: CASSLDWALAGGYEQYF. This rearrangement joins TRBV5-6 to TRBJ2-7; 12 bases align to TRBD2. Germline V gives CDR1 SGHDT, CDR2 YYEEEE. This CDR3 region has 17 residues. V lost 0 bases to trimming and J lost 4 bases; unmatched junction nucleotides: 8.

The genes are TRBV21-1 and TRBJ1-3. TRBV21-1 counts as a pseudogene. The CDR3 totals 15 residues. This chain's CDR3 is CASSQRGTSGNTIYF. In nucleotides, the CDR3 is TGTGCCAGCAGCCAACGGGGGACTTCTGGAAACACCATATATTTT.

This chain links TRBV6-5 with TRBJ2-3; 8 positions match TRBD2. This CDR3 has 15 residues. Germline lookup yields CDR1 MNHEY and CDR2 SVGAGI. After removal of 2 bases from V and 3 bases from J, the junction contained 4 bases not matched to a gene. Written as DNA, the CDR3 is TGTGCCAGCAGTTACGGCGGGAGGCTGACAGATACGCAGTATTTT. As protein: CASSYGGRLTDTQYF.